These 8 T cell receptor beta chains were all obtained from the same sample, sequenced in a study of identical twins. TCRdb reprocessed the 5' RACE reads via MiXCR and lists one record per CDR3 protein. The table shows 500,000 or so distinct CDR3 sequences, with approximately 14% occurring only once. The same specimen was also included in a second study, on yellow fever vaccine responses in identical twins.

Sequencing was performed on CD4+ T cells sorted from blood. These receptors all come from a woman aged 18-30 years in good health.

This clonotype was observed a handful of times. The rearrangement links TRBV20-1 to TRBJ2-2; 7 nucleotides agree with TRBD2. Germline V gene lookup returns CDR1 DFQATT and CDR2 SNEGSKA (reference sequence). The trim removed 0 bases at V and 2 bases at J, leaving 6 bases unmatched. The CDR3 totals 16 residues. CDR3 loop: CSAREWSSGNTGELFF. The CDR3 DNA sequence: TGCAGTGCTAGAGAGTGGTCTAGCGGAAACACCGGGGAGCTGTTTTTT.

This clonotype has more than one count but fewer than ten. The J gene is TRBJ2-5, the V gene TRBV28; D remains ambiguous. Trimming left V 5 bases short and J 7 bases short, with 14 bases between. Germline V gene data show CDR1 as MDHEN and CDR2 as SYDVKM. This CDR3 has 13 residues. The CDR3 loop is CASSIQSDGTQYF. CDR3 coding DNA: TGTGCCAGCAGTATTCAGAGCGACGGGACCCAGTACTTC.

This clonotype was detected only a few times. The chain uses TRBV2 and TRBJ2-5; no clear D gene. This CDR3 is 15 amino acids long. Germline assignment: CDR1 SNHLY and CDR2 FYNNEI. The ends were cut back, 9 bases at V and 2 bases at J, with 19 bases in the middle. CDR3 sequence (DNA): TGTGCCAGTCTTCCTGCACGGGCAGAACAAGAGACCCAGTACTTC. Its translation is CASLPARAEQETQYF.

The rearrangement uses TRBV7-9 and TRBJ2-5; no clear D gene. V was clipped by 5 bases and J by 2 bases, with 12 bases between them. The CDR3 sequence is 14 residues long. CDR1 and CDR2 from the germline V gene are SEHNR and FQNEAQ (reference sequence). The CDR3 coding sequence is TGTGCCAGCAGCGCTTATGGGAATCAAGAGACCCAGTACTTC. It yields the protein CASSAYGNQETQYF.

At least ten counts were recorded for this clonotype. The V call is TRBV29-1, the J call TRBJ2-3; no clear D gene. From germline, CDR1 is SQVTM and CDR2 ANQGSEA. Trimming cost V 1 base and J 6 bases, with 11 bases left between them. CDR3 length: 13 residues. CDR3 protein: CSVEGLYADTQYF. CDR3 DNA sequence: TGCAGCGTTGAAGGGCTATATGCCGATACGCAGTATTTT.

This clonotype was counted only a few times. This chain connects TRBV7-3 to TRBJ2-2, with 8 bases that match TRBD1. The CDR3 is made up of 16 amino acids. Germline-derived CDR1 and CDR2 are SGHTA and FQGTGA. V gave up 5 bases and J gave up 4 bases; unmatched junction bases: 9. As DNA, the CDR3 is TGTGCCAGCAGCACATGGACAGGGCGGAGCACCGGGGAGCTGTTTTTT. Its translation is CASSTWTGRSTGELFF.

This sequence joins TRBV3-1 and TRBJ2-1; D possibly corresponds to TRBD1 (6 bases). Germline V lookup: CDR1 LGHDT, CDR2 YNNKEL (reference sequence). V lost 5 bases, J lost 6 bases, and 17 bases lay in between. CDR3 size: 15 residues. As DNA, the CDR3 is TGTGCCAGCAGCGATCCGGTTACAGGGCGCAATGAGCAGTTCTTC. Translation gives CASSDPVTGRNEQFF.

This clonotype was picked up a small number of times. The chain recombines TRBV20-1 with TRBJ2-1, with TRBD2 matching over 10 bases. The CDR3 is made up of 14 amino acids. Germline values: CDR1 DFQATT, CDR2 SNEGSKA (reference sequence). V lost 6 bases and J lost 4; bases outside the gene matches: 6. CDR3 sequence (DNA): TGCAGTGCATCAGCGGGGGGGCGGTACAATGAGCAGTTCTTC. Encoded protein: CSASAGGRYNEQFF.